This T cell receptor beta chain was captured by sequencing in a study of T-cell reconstitution after alpha-beta-depleted transplantation in children. The CDR3 consists of 15 residues. Germline V gives CDR1 SEHNR, CDR2 FQNEAQ (reference sequence). With V trimmed by 5 bases and J by 6 bases, 10 bases remained unmatched. The table lists this clonotype with a few counts. Unique molecular identifiers were used to barcode this TCRbeta library. TCRdb processed the PCR reads anew with MiXCR; each CDR3 protein has one entry. The table includes 750,000 to 950,000 distinct CDR3 sequences, around 15% detected once.

The sequence came from a male patient between 5 and 17 years old who had a stem cell transplant for acute lymphoblastic leukemia, so the T cells may come from the graft donor. The specimen comprised PBMCs, mostly from graft donor cells, sampled 360 days after TCRalphabeta/CD19-depleted stem cell transplant. The chain carries TRBV7-9 and TRBJ2-7; TRBD1 agrees at 10 bases. The CDR3 nucleotides read TGTGCCAGCAGCCTAAAGGGACAGGGGAGGGGCGAGCAGTACTTC. It specifies CASSLKGQGRGEQYF.